One and the same sample provided the 3 T cell receptor beta chains below, sequenced in a study of T cell changes during pregnancy in multiple sclerosis. Some clones are missing from TCRdb's copy, which holds only in-frame ones; the method was immunoSEQ multiplex PCR. The sample holds around 110,000 clones, less than 95% seen once. Sequences were derived from peripheral blood, sampled before pregnancy. The receptor set was obtained from a female donor with multiple sclerosis, enrolled in a pregnancy study.

The chain links TRBV18 to TRBJ2-7, with D perhaps TRBD1 (6 bases). With 5 bases removed from V and 2 bases from J, the gap between germline ends came to 22 bases. Germline V gives CDR1 KGHSH, CDR2 LQKENI. CDR3 length: 17 amino acids. The CDR3 nucleotides are TGTGCCAGCTCAGACCGTATTCAGACAGGCATAACCTACGAGCAGTACTTC. It codes for CASSDRIQTGITYEQYF.

V gene TRBV4-1 combines with J gene TRBJ1-4; TRBD1 is a possible D gene (5 bases). Germline CDR1 MGHRA, CDR2 YSYEKL. V lost 4 bases to trimming and J lost 3 bases, with 9 bases between them. The CDR3 extends over 14 amino acids. CDR3 coding DNA: TGCGCCAGCAGCCCGCGGGGACCTAATGAAAAACTGTTTTTT. It translates to CASSPRGPNEKLFF.

A single count supports this clone. This chain links TRBV25-1 with TRBJ1-1, with D possibly TRBD1 on 6 matching bases. In germline, CDR1 is MGHDK, CDR2 SYGVNS. V lost 6 bases and J 2 bases, leaving 13 bases between the germline ends. The CDR3 totals 14 residues. CDR3 loop: CASSPGQFNTEAFF. CDR3 DNA sequence: TGTGCCAGCAGCCCGGGACAATTTAACACTGAAGCTTTCTTT.